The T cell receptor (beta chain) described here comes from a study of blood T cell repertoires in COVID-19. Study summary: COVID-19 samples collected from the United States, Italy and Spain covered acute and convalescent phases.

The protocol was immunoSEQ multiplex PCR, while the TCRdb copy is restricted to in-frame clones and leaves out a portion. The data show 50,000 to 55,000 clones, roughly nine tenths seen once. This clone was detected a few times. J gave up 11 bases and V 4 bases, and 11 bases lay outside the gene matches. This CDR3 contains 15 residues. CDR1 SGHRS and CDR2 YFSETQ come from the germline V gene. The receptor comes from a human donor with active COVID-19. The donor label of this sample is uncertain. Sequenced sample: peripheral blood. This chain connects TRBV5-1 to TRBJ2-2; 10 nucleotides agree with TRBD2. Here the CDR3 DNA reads TGCGCCAGCAGCCCCGTAGCGGGGGGTCCCCAAGAGCTGTTTTTT. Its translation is CASSPVAGGPQELFF.